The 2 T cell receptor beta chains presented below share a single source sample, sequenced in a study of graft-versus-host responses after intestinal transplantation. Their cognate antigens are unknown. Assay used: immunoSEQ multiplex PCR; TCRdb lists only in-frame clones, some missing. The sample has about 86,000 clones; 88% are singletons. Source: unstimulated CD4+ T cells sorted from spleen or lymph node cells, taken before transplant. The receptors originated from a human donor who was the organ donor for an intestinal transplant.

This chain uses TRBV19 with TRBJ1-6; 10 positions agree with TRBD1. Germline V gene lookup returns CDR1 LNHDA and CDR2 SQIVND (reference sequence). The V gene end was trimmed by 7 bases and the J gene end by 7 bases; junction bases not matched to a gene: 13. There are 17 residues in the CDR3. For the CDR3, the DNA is TGTGCCAGTAAGAGTCAACCGGAGGACAGGGGGAATTCACCCCTCCACTTT. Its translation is CASKSQPEDRGNSPLHF.

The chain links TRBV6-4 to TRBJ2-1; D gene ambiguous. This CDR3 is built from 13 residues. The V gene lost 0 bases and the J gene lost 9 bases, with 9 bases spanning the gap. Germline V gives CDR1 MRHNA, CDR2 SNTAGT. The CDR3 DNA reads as TGTGCCAGCAGTGACTCGAGACTCGGTGAGCAGTTCTTC. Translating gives CASSDSRLGEQFF.